The sequence of this T cell receptor beta chain was determined in a study of regulatory T cells in long-lasting Graves disease. In the study overall: Newly diagnosed Graves' patients had taken antithyroid drugs under 3 months.

CDR3-region Arm-PCR and iRepertoire HTBI primers produced the TCR beta libraries. Authors' processing steps: Identification across samples found 50 to 80 TRBV and 15 or so TRBJ segments. Using its own MiXCR run on the multiplex PCR reads, TCRdb lists one record per CDR3 protein. The V and J calls come from TCRdb's annotation, not from the publication. The sample records about 450,000 distinct CDR3 sequences, approximately 15% being singletons. The time point: newly diagnosed GD, antithyroid drugs for less than 3 months. PBMC-derived RNA was used for the TCR library. This clonotype has only a few counts. Separately, the same data were catalogued under a study of T cells in Graves' hyperthyroidism and ophthalmopathy.

The specimen comprised peripheral blood mononuclear cells (PBMCs), sampled at new diagnosis, from a patient treated with antithyroid drugs. The source of this sequence is a woman aged 45 to 65 with Graves disease.

CDR3 DNA: TGTGCCAGCAGCTTAGGGTACTCGCGAGCGGGGGACACTGAGCAGTTCTTC. It encodes CASSLGYSRAGDTEQFF. The V and J genes are TRBV11-2 and TRBJ2-1; 8 bases agree with TRBD2. This CDR3 has 17 residues. The germline V gene has CDR1 SGHAT and CDR2 FQNNGV. Unmatched junction bases numbered 14, after V lost 1 base and J lost 9 bases.